This entry features one T cell receptor beta chain sequence. The antigen is unknown. This specimen belongs to a study of T cell responses to AZD1222 COVID-19 vaccine. Whole-study results and caveats: Donors were largely white British and mainly female; clonal diversity was possibly underestimated. Recipients of AZD1222 seropositive at baseline numbered only 6 or 7.

CDR3 length equals 16 residues. Germline V lookup: CDR1 SGHNT, CDR2 YENEEA. Trimming took 0 bases from V and 4 from J, leaving 13 bases between them. The repertoire was sequenced with immunoSEQ multiplex PCR; TCRdb's copy has only in-frame clones and lacks some. Of tens of thousands of clones detected, 75% to 85% appear once; the ten largest clones hold less than 25%. The rearrangement links TRBV11-3 to TRBJ2-1, with D perhaps matching TRBD2 (6 bases). The clonotype was recovered from an adult in good health. The material sequenced was peripheral blood, taken on day 0 of AZD1222 vaccination. CDR3 loop: CASSLDATSRYNEQFF. The CDR3 coding sequence is TGTGCCAGCAGCTTAGATGCTACTAGCAGGTACAATGAGCAGTTCTTC.